These 21 T cell receptor beta chains originate from one sample sequenced in a study of blood T cell repertoires in COVID-19. The method was immunoSEQ multiplex PCR; TCRdb's version includes in-frame clones alone and lacks a portion of them. The table records roughly 370,000 clones, around nine tenths of them present only once. Sequencing input: PBMCs or T cells enriched from blood (not recorded which). The origin of the receptors is a woman between 45 and 65 years old who had recovered from COVID-19.

This sequence joins TRBV30 and TRBJ1-1; TRBD1 is a possible D gene (6 bases). Trimming cost V 1 base and J 1 base, with 7 bases left between them. The CDR3 runs to 13 residues. CDR1 is GTSNPN, CDR2 SVGIG, per germline (reference sequence). The CDR3 loop is CAWSGQANTEAFF. CDR3 DNA: TGTGCCTGGAGTGGACAGGCGAACACTGAAGCTTTCTTT.

The gene calls are TRBV5-6 and TRBJ2-7, with D unclear. Germline V lookup: CDR1 SGHDT, CDR2 YYEEEE. The germline V and J ends were trimmed by 0 bases and 4 bases, with 8 bases remaining between them. This CDR3 is 13 amino acids long. CDR3 DNA sequence: TGTGCCAGCAGCTTGGACTCTCGGTACGAGCAGTACTTC. The encoded protein is CASSLDSRYEQYF.

The V call is TRBV2, the J call TRBJ1-1; 9 bases align to TRBD1. Germline lookup yields CDR1 SNHLY and CDR2 FYNNEI. J lost 6 bases, V lost 7 bases, and 9 bases had no gene match. The CDR3 is 14 amino acids. CDR3 region: CASTLGQGSPEAFF. The CDR3, as DNA: TGTGCCAGCACCCTGGGACAGGGCTCTCCTGAAGCTTTCTTT.

The table lists this clone with a few counts. The CDR3 DNA is TGTGCCACCAGTGACCTCGGACAAGGCGAAAAACTGTTTTTT. It codes for CATSDLGQGEKLFF. The chain is built from TRBV24-1 and TRBJ1-4; tentative D call: TRBD1 (5 bases). The germline gives CDR1 KGHDR, CDR2 SFDVKD. CDR3 length equals 14 residues. Trimming took off 4 bases at V and 8 bases at J, with 13 bases between the two ends.

The chain uses TRBV19 and TRBJ1-2; 8 bases map to TRBD1. Germline trimming cut 9 bases from V and 1 base from J; bases unmatched to any gene: 4. Germline CDR1 and CDR2: LNHDA and SQIVND (reference sequence). The CDR3 has 13 residues. The CDR3 sequence is CASADRGNYGYTF. The CDR3 DNA reads TGTGCCAGCGCCGACAGGGGTAACTATGGCTACACCTTC. Using reference TRBV19 and TRBJ1-2 for the parts outside the CDR3, the full variable domain is DGGITQSPKYLFRKEGQNVTLSCEQNLNHDAMYWYRQDPGQGLRLIYYSQIVNDFQKGDIAEGYSVSREKKESFPLTVTSAQKNPTAFYLCASADRGNYGYTFGSGTRLTVV.

The chain is built from TRBV19 and TRBJ2-7; tentative D call: TRBD1 (5 bases). V was cut by 5 bases and J by 3 bases, with 11 bases left in between. There are 13 residues in the CDR3. In germline, CDR1 is LNHDA, CDR2 SQIVND (reference sequence). The CDR3 region is CASSLTVIYEQYF. The DNA for the CDR3 is TGTGCCAGTAGTCTGACAGTAATCTACGAGCAGTACTTC. Supplemented by reference TRBV19 and TRBJ2-7, the full variable domain reads DGGITQSPKYLFRKEGQNVTLSCEQNLNHDAMYWYRQDPGQGLRLIYYSQIVNDFQKGDIAEGYSVSREKKESFPLTVTSAQKNPTAFYLCASSLTVIYEQYFGPGTRLTVT.

The genes are TRBV7-2 and TRBJ2-5, with TRBD2 matching over 11 bases. Germline CDR1 and CDR2: SGHTA and FQGNSA. The CDR3 is made up of 17 amino acids. V shed 6 bases and J 7 bases; nucleotides not matched to a gene: 16. CDR3 nucleotides: TGTGCCAGCAGTACCCCGAGACTAGCGGGGCGGGTCGGGACCCAGTACTTC. It specifies CASSTPRLAGRVGTQYF.

V usage is TRBV28 and J usage is TRBJ1-5; D call uncertain. CDR3 size: 12 residues. Trimming stripped 6 bases from V and 5 bases from J, with 8 bases between. Germline loops: CDR1 MDHEN, CDR2 SYDVKM. The DNA of the CDR3 is TGTGCCAGCAGAAGAGGCCATCAGCCCCAGCATTTT. Translated, it gives CASRRGHQPQHF.

The chain is built from TRBV3-1 (or the pseudogene TRBV3-2) and TRBJ1-4; D is uncertain. The CDR3 is made up of 14 amino acids. V dropped 2 bases and J dropped 3 bases, with 7 bases sitting between them. Germline V gene data show CDR1 as LGHDT and CDR2 as YNNKEL (reference sequence). The CDR3 here is CASSQYRANEKLFF. The CDR3 DNA reads TGTGCCAGCAGCCAATACCGAGCTAATGAAAAACTGTTTTTT.

The rearrangement joins TRBV19 to TRBJ2-1; possible D gene TRBD2, 5 bases. This CDR3 comprises 14 residues. Trimming took off 4 bases at V and 2 bases at J, with 9 bases between the two ends. Germline CDR1 reads LNHDA; CDR2 reads SQIVND (reference sequence). CDR3 protein: CASSRFGAYNEQFF. CDR3 nucleotides: TGTGCCAGTAGTAGGTTCGGGGCCTACAATGAGCAGTTCTTC.

The chain couples TRBV6-5 to TRBJ1-4, with D possibly TRBD1 on 5 matching bases. The V gene's germline CDR1 is MNHEY and CDR2 SVGAGI. V lost 9 bases and J lost 8, with 16 bases in between. The CDR3 spans 13 residues. CDR3 nucleotide sequence: TGTGCCAGTTCGGAGGGGTTCGGGGAAAAACTGTTTTTT. This gives the protein CASSEGFGEKLFF.

The chain carries TRBV7-6 and TRBJ1-3; D is unclear. Germline V CDR1 and CDR2: SGHVS, FNYEAQ. This CDR3 comprises 15 residues. Trimming left V 1 base short and J 2 bases short, with 9 bases between. CDR3 residues: CASSLGGGPGNTIYF. The CDR3 DNA reads as TGTGCCAGCAGCTTAGGTGGTGGGCCTGGAAACACCATATATTTT.

The rearrangement links TRBV10-3 to TRBJ2-2; D may be TRBD1 (6 bases). The CDR3 runs 15 residues. V dropped 3 bases and J dropped 5 bases, with 13 bases sitting between them. CDR1 is ENHRY and CDR2 is SYGVKD in the germline V gene. The CDR3 is CAISDPGQGTGELFF. The CDR3 nucleotides read TGTGCCATCAGTGATCCAGGGCAGGGGACCGGGGAGCTGTTTTTT.

The chain links TRBV19 to TRBJ1-6; 9 bases agree with TRBD1. Losses at the gene ends were 4 bases for V and 6 bases for J; bases not matched to a gene: 13. Germline V gene sequence: CDR1 LNHDA, CDR2 SQIVND (reference sequence). The CDR3 consists of 18 residues. This chain's CDR3 is CASSTYGTGLSSNSPLHF. As DNA, the CDR3 is TGTGCCAGTAGTACCTACGGGACAGGGTTGAGTAGTAATTCACCCCTCCACTTT.

The rearrangement uses TRBV6-2 or TRBV6-3 and TRBJ2-1; 8 positions agree with TRBD2. The CDR3 loop spans 21 amino acids. CDR1 and CDR2 from the germline V gene are MNHEY and SVGEGT. The trim removed 3 bases at V and 1 base at J, leaving 20 bases unmatched. The chain's CDR3 is CASSYDFDGSGVLRSYNEQFF. The CDR3 DNA sequence: TGTGCCAGCAGTTATGACTTTGACGGTAGCGGGGTTCTTAGGTCCTACAATGAGCAGTTCTTC.

V and J are TRBV7-9 and TRBJ1-2; the match to TRBD1 covers 9 bases. V lost 5 bases and J lost 5; bases outside the gene matches: 12. CDR3 length: 16 residues. The germline V gene encodes CDR1 SEHNR and CDR2 FQNEAQ (reference sequence). In DNA form, the CDR3 reads TGTGCCAGCAGCCCGGGACAGGGTTCGCTTGCTTATGGCTACACCTTC. Translating gives CASSPGQGSLAYGYTF.

This clone was counted once. The chain joins TRBV5-1 to TRBJ1-1; D ambiguous. V lost 3 bases and J 1 base, leaving 13 bases between the germline ends. The CDR3 has 15 amino acids. Germline V gene lookup returns CDR1 SGHRS and CDR2 YFSETQ. The CDR3 region has the DNA TGCGCCAGCAGCTCTACGGGGAGTGGGAACACTGAAGCTTTCTTT. This translates into CASSSTGSGNTEAFF.

CDR3 coding DNA: TGTGCCAGCAGCCCGAGTAGCGGGGGATGGTTCGAGCAGTACTTC. It codes for CASSPSSGGWFEQYF. The chain employs TRBV5-4 and TRBJ2-7; 9 bases line up with TRBD2. The length of the CDR3 is 15 residues. CDR1 is SGHNT and CDR2 is YYREEE in the germline V gene (reference sequence). The V segment lost 4 bases and the J segment 6 bases; nucleotides outside the gene matches: 11.

The chain has TRBV7-8 and TRBJ2-2, with 7 bases lining up with TRBD2. This CDR3 contains 15 residues. Germline CDR1 SGHVS, CDR2 FQNEAQ. J lost 2 bases, V lost 5 bases, and 5 bases had no gene match. The CDR3 is CASSRGTKNTGELFF. The DNA of the CDR3 is TGTGCCAGCAGCCGAGGGACTAAAAACACCGGGGAGCTGTTTTTT.

This clone turned up a few times. The chain links TRBV19 to TRBJ1-1, with no clear D. Germline V lookup: CDR1 LNHDA, CDR2 SQIVND (reference sequence). Trimming cost V 5 bases and J 4 bases, with 8 bases left between them. This CDR3 is built from 12 residues. For the CDR3, the DNA is TGTGCCAGTAGTTTCGAGGGCACTGAAGCTTTCTTT. It yields the protein CASSFEGTEAFF.

The chain is built from TRBV5-1 and TRBJ1-1; D is perhaps TRBD1 (6 bases). The V end was cut by 4 bases, the J end by 1 base, with 17 bases between. CDR1 and CDR2 (germline): SGHRS, YFSETQ. CDR3 length: 16 residues. The CDR3 DNA follows: TGCGCCAGCAGCCCGGACAGCGCAGCCTCGAACACTGAAGCTTTCTTT. Its protein is CASSPDSAASNTEAFF.